Below, 32 T cell receptor beta chains from the same sample are listed, as sequenced in a study of response to subunit inactivated influenza vaccine. TCRdb re-derived calls from the RT-PCR reads in MiXCR, one entry per CDR3 protein. The data show about 540,000 distinct CDR3 sequences, around a quarter seen once. These data were also filed under a second study, of T cells expressing NK-cell markers. That source reports: In generating TCR beta cDNA, 5'RACE template switching with UMIs was used.

This specimen was CD4+ T cells sorted from PBMCs, taken roughly 12 days after vaccination. These receptors were taken from a man aged 45-65 years who received an inactivated influenza vaccine.

This clonotype was counted between two and nine times. V is TRBV20-1 and J is TRBJ2-1, with no clear D. The CDR3 contains 15 residues. The germline V gene encodes CDR1 DFQATT and CDR2 SNEGSKA (reference sequence). V was clipped by 3 bases and J by 0 bases, with 12 bases between them. CDR3 nucleotide sequence: TGCAGTGCTAGCGAGATGAAGAGCTCCTACAATGAGCAGTTCTTC. Its translation is CSASEMKSSYNEQFF.

This chain uses TRBV20-1 with TRBJ2-1; D is undetermined. The CDR3 is 12 residues long. The V end was cut by 3 bases, the J end by 3 bases, with 6 bases between. Germline CDR1 and CDR2: DFQATT and SNEGSKA (reference sequence). CDR3 loop: CSARTNYNEQFF. The CDR3 DNA reads as TGCAGTGCTAGGACCAACTACAATGAGCAGTTCTTC.

This clonotype was counted many times. The chain employs TRBV10-3 and TRBJ2-3; maybe TRBD1 (6 bases). This CDR3 has 14 residues. V was clipped by 5 bases and J by 0 bases, with 9 bases between them. From germline, CDR1 is ENHRY and CDR2 SYGVKD. The CDR3 nucleotides are TGTGCCATCAGTAGAACAGGGAGCACAGATACGCAGTATTTT. This codes for CAISRTGSTDTQYF.

Many counts were recorded for this clonotype. V and J are TRBV10-3 and TRBJ2-3; 7 nucleotides line up with TRBD2. The CDR3 is made up of 18 amino acids. The germline CDR1 and CDR2 sequences are ENHRY and SYGVKD. V lost 2 bases to trimming and J lost 0 bases; unmatched junction nucleotides: 11. The CDR3 sequence: CAISETEGLAESTDTQYF. The CDR3 region has the DNA TGTGCCATCAGTGAGACAGAGGGCCTAGCGGAAAGCACAGATACGCAGTATTTT.

The J gene is TRBJ2-2, the V gene TRBV6-1, with 7 bases that match TRBD2. The trim removed 7 bases at V and 2 bases at J, leaving 7 bases unmatched. Germline V CDR1 and CDR2: MNHNS, SASEGT. The CDR3 has 15 residues. The CDR3 bases are TGTGCCAGCACCGGGACTATCCGAAACACCGGGGAGCTGTTTTTT. Translating gives CASTGTIRNTGELFF.

This clonotype was seen only a few times. The chain uses TRBV10-3 and TRBJ1-6; D call uncertain. CDR3 size: 11 residues. V was clipped by 3 bases and J by 9 bases, with 3 bases between them. The germline CDR1 and CDR2 sequences are ENHRY and SYGVKD. This chain's CDR3 is CAISDGSPLHF. CDR3 bases: TGTGCCATCAGTGATGGTTCACCCCTCCACTTT.

This clonotype was counted many times. The chain has TRBV4-1 and TRBJ2-7; D not resolved. CDR1 and CDR2 (germline): MGHRA, YSYEKL. V lost 0 bases and J lost 5, with 14 bases in between. This CDR3 comprises 15 residues. The CDR3 spells CASSQDPVPGNEQYF. The DNA of the CDR3 is TGCGCCAGCAGCCAAGATCCAGTTCCTGGGAACGAGCAGTACTTC.

This clonotype was seen only a few times. This chain joins TRBV10-3 and TRBJ2-2, with D unclear. Trimming took 2 bases from V and 7 from J, leaving 14 bases between them. Germline assignment: CDR1 ENHRY and CDR2 SYGVKD. The CDR3 length is 15 residues. This chain's CDR3 is CAISEPRMYGGELFF. In DNA, the CDR3 is TGTGCCATCAGTGAGCCAAGGATGTATGGCGGGGAGCTGTTTTTT.

This clonotype was recorded a few times. V is TRBV3-1 and J is TRBJ1-3, with 12 bases identical to TRBD1. Germline-derived CDR1 and CDR2 are LGHDT and YNNKEL (reference sequence). The CDR3 length is 17 residues. Losses at the gene ends were 4 bases for V and 3 bases for J; bases not matched to a gene: 7. CDR3 amino acids: CASSRPGQGARGNTIYF. In DNA, the CDR3 is TGTGCCAGCAGCCGACCGGGACAGGGGGCGCGTGGAAACACCATATATTTT. Using reference TRBV3-1 and TRBJ1-3 for the parts outside the CDR3, the full variable domain is DTAVSQTPKYLVTQMGNDKSIKCEQNLGHDTMYWYKQDSKKFLKIMFSYNNKELIINETVPNRFSPKSPDKAHLNLHINSLELGDSAVYFCASSRPGQGARGNTIYFGEGSWLTVV.

In its sample, this clonotype was seen a few times. This CDR3 reads CASSLDNQGYNEQFF. Here the CDR3 DNA reads TGTGCCAGCAGCTTAGATAATCAGGGTTACAATGAGCAGTTCTTC. The chain links TRBV11-3 to TRBJ2-1, with D perhaps TRBD1 (5 bases). Germline CDR1 is SGHNT and CDR2 is YENEEA. V gave up 0 bases and J gave up 4 bases, with 10 bases separating them. The CDR3 is 15 residues long.

The chain employs TRBV14 and TRBJ2-3; TRBD1 matches 9 bases. CDR3 length equals 16 residues. Losses at the gene ends were 1 base for V and 2 bases for J; bases not matched to a gene: 4. Germline values: CDR1 SGHDN, CDR2 FVKESK. Here the CDR3 reads CASSQGGTGFTDTQYF. CDR3 nucleotide sequence: TGTGCCAGCAGCCAAGGCGGGACAGGGTTCACAGATACGCAGTATTTT.

This clonotype has more than one count but fewer than ten. V usage is TRBV4-1 and J usage is TRBJ2-1; D is perhaps TRBD2 (5 bases). V was cut by 4 bases and J by 2 bases, with 9 bases left in between. Germline CDR1 reads MGHRA; CDR2 reads YSYEKL. This CDR3 spans 14 amino acids. CDR3 sequence reads: CASSLDGTYNEQFF. For the CDR3, the DNA is TGCGCCAGCAGCCTCGACGGGACCTACAATGAGCAGTTCTTC.

In its sample, this clonotype was seen many times. The rearrangement links TRBV7-2 to TRBJ2-7; 9 positions agree with TRBD1. V was pared by 6 bases and J by 7 bases, with 13 bases of the junction left unmatched. The germline V gene has CDR1 SGHTA and CDR2 FQGNSA. This CDR3 contains 15 residues. CDR3 region: CASSPPGQGLGEQYF. The DNA for the CDR3 is TGTGCCAGCAGTCCTCCGGGACAGGGTTTGGGGGAGCAGTACTTC.

This clonotype was counted between two and nine times. The V gene is TRBV6-5, the J gene TRBJ2-7; possibly TRBD1 for D (6 bases). The CDR3 sequence is 14 residues long. The V gene's germline CDR1 is MNHEY and CDR2 SVGAGI. V shed 2 bases and J shed 5 bases, with 13 bases lying between them. The CDR3 reads CASSYTGLVDEQYF. The DNA of the CDR3 is TGTGCCAGCAGTTACACAGGGTTAGTGGACGAGCAGTACTTC.

This clonotype was detected only a few times. J is TRBJ1-1 and V is TRBV7-3, with 7 bases lining up with TRBD1. V trimming: 4 bases; J trimming: 8 bases; junction bases outside the gene matches: 10. Germline V gene sequence: CDR1 SGHTA, CDR2 FQGTGA. The CDR3 has 14 residues. In DNA, the CDR3 is TGTGCCAGCAGCTCAACTACCCAGGACAGGGAAGCTTTCTTT. Translating it yields CASSSTTQDREAFF.

The rearrangement links TRBV20-1 to TRBJ1-1, with 7 bases identical to TRBD1. The germline V gene has CDR1 DFQATT and CDR2 SNEGSKA (reference sequence). This CDR3 region has 13 residues. Losses at the gene ends were 5 bases for V and 2 bases for J; bases not matched to a gene: 5. The CDR3: CSAHRGGNTEAFF. In nucleotides, the CDR3 is TGCAGTGCTCACAGGGGCGGTAACACTGAAGCTTTCTTT.

This sequence joins TRBV7-8 and TRBJ2-1, with 7 bases fitting TRBD2. CDR3 size: 12 residues. CDR1 is SGHVS, CDR2 FQNEAQ, per germline. Trimming at V came to 5 bases and at J to 7 bases, leaving 2 bases not matched to a gene. The CDR3 nucleotides are TGTGCCAGCAGCGGGGGGGGGAATGAGCAGTTCTTC. This gives the protein CASSGGGNEQFF.

This clonotype was counted a few times. The chain recombines TRBV20-1 with TRBJ1-6; the D gene is possibly TRBD1 (6 bases). The germline CDR1 and CDR2 sequences are DFQATT and SNEGSKA (reference sequence). CDR3 length: 16 residues. With 5 bases removed from V and 7 bases from J, the gap between germline ends came to 21 bases. CDR3 amino acids: CSALKGGARGNSPLHF. CDR3 nucleotides: TGCAGTGCTCTAAAAGGGGGGGCGCGGGGGAATTCACCCCTCCACTTT.

A few counts support this clonotype. This chain uses TRBV9 with TRBJ2-7, with D possibly TRBD2 on 5 matching bases. The length of the CDR3 is 15 residues. Trimming removed 0 bases at V and 3 bases at J, with 13 bases between. CDR1 is SGDLS, CDR2 YYNGEE, per germline. The CDR3 DNA is TGTGCCAGCAGCGTAGCGGCTAGCATAATCTACGAGCAGTACTTC. Translation gives CASSVAASIIYEQYF.

This clonotype was detected once. V and J are TRBV27 and TRBJ2-1; no reliable D call. V was clipped by 6 bases and J by 8 bases, with 14 bases between them. Per the germline V gene, CDR1 is MNHEY and CDR2 is SMNVEV (reference sequence). The length of the CDR3 is 13 residues. The DNA of the CDR3 is TGTGCCAGCAGGCCGTACAACGGCGATGAGCAGTTCTTC. It specifies CASRPYNGDEQFF.

This rearrangement joins TRBV3-1 to TRBJ2-5; TRBD1 or TRBD2 may be the D gene (5 bases each). The germline gives CDR1 LGHDT, CDR2 YNNKEL (reference sequence). This CDR3 has 16 residues. The ends were cut back, 0 bases at V and 4 bases at J, with 15 bases in the middle. DNA for the CDR3: TGTGCCAGCAGCCAAGAGATGCCAGGGACCCCAGAGACCCAGTACTTC. Protein sequence: CASSQEMPGTPETQYF.

The table lists this clonotype with a few counts. The rearrangement joins TRBV5-1 to TRBJ2-2; D not certain. CDR1 and CDR2 from the germline V gene are SGHRS and YFSETQ. The CDR3 is 16 residues long. V was clipped by 1 base and J by 0 bases, with 10 bases between them. This CDR3 is CASSLTGRTNTGELFF. The CDR3 nucleotides are TGCGCCAGCAGCTTGACGGGCAGGACGAACACCGGGGAGCTGTTTTTT. Based on the CDR3 plus reference TRBV5-1 and TRBJ2-2, the full variable domain is KAGVTQTPRYLIKTRGQQVTLSCSPISGHRSVSWYQQTPGQGLQFLFEYFSETQRNKGNFPGRFSGRQFSNSRSEMNVSTLELGDSALYLCASSLTGRTNTGELFFGEGSRLTVL.

The chain couples TRBV12-3 or TRBV12-4 to TRBJ2-2; TRBD1 matches at 9 bases. After removal of 5 bases from V and 3 bases from J, the junction contained 7 bases not matched to a gene. The CDR3 runs to 16 residues. This CDR3 reads CASSLKGQGDTGELFF. CDR3 nucleotides: TGTGCCAGCAGTCTAAAGGGACAGGGTGACACCGGGGAGCTGTTTTTT.

This clonotype came up a few times. This sequence joins TRBV5-1 and TRBJ1-6; TRBD1 matches 8 bases. CDR1 is SGHRS, CDR2 YFSETQ, per germline. The V gene end was trimmed by 4 bases and the J gene end by 5 bases; junction bases not matched to a gene: 5. The CDR3 covers 15 residues. The CDR3 here is CASSVAGGNNSPLHF. DNA of the CDR3: TGCGCCAGCAGCGTAGCAGGGGGCAATAATTCACCCCTCCACTTT.

This clonotype has a handful of counts. This chain uses TRBV19 with TRBJ2-7, with D perhaps assigned TRBD1 or TRBD2 (5 bases each). Trimming took 8 bases from V and 7 from J, leaving 18 bases between them. CDR1 and CDR2 (germline): LNHDA, SQIVND (reference sequence). This CDR3 has 13 residues. The CDR3 loop is CASQGGEGKEQYF. Written as DNA, the CDR3 is TGTGCCAGTCAAGGCGGCGAGGGGAAAGAGCAGTACTTC.

This clonotype was recorded a few times. This chain joins TRBV5-1 and TRBJ2-1, with TRBD2 identical over 7 bases. The CDR3 spans 14 residues. From germline, CDR1 is SGHRS and CDR2 YFSETQ. J was trimmed by 2 bases and V by 4 bases; bases with no gene match: 3. CDR3 region: CASSRDYPYNEQFF. CDR3 bases: TGCGCCAGCAGCCGGGACTACCCCTACAATGAGCAGTTCTTC. The full variable domain, completed using reference TRBV5-1 and TRBJ2-1, is KAGVTQTPRYLIKTRGQQVTLSCSPISGHRSVSWYQQTPGQGLQFLFEYFSETQRNKGNFPGRFSGRQFSNSRSEMNVSTLELGDSALYLCASSRDYPYNEQFFGPGTRLTVL.

This clonotype was detected ten times or more. The chain carries TRBV20-1 and TRBJ2-1; a possible D gene is TRBD2 (6 bases). CDR1 is DFQATT and CDR2 is SNEGSKA in the germline V gene (reference sequence). V dropped 3 bases and J dropped 1 base, with 7 bases sitting between them. The CDR3 spans 13 residues. The CDR3 nucleotides are TGCAGTGCTAGCGGGAGTTCCTACAATGAGCAGTTCTTC. Protein sequence: CSASGSSYNEQFF.

This clonotype occurred a few times. The chain employs TRBV14 and TRBJ2-7, with 8 positions matching TRBD2. The CDR3 covers 14 residues. Germline CDR1 is SGHDN and CDR2 is FVKESK. J was trimmed by 6 bases and V by 2 bases; bases with no gene match: 6. CDR3 loop: CASSQLGTSSEQYF. As DNA, the CDR3 is TGTGCCAGCAGCCAACTCGGGACTAGTTCCGAGCAGTACTTC.

This clonotype was seen only a few times. CDR3 DNA sequence: TGCGCCAGCAGCCTCGAGCCCACAAGAGATACGCAGTATTTT. Amino acid sequence: CASSLEPTRDTQYF. The chain uses TRBV4-3 and TRBJ2-3; D gene uncertain. V lost 4 bases and J lost 5, with 13 bases in between. The CDR3 length is 14 residues. The germline gives CDR1 LGHNA, CDR2 YSLEER.

This clonotype was observed a few times. V usage is TRBV12-3 or TRBV12-4 and J usage is TRBJ1-1, with no clear D. The V gene lost 3 bases and the J gene lost 5 bases, with 16 bases spanning the gap. The CDR3 spans 15 residues. The DNA for the CDR3 is TGTGCCAGCAGTTTTTCCGGACCCAGGATGACTGAAGCTTTCTTT. The encoded protein is CASSFSGPRMTEAFF.

V is TRBV9 and J is TRBJ2-3; 15 nucleotides match TRBD2. The V and J ends lost 5 bases and 0 bases, in that order; junction bases with no gene match: 4. CDR3 length: 17 residues. Germline CDR1 is SGDLS and CDR2 is YYNGEE. The DNA for the CDR3 is TGTGCCAGCAGTATAGGACTAGCGGGGGGGAGCACAGATACGCAGTATTTT. Its translation is CASSIGLAGGSTDTQYF.

The gene calls are TRBV28 and TRBJ2-1; D perhaps matches TRBD2 (5 bases). The germline CDR1 and CDR2 sequences are MDHEN and SYDVKM. There are 15 residues in the CDR3. Trimming took 6 bases from V and 3 from J, leaving 15 bases between them. Here the CDR3 DNA reads TGTGCCAGCAGCGCCACTGGCGGGTACTACAATGAGCAGTTCTTC. It translates to CASSATGGYYNEQFF.